One and the same sample provided the 20 T cell receptor beta chains below, sequenced in a study of T cell repertoires in cytomegalovirus infection. TCRdb re-called the reads through MiXCR, storing one row per CDR3 protein. Of about 150,000 distinct CDR3 sequences listed, about a quarter are singletons. Material: PBMCs. The receptors here all came from a human donor in good health (CMV status not recorded). Some clones in this sample may be carry-over from other donors' samples.

The chain combines TRBV19 with TRBJ2-1, with TRBD1 matching 9 bases. Looked up from germline, CDR1 is LNHDA and CDR2 is SQIVND (reference sequence). V shed 9 bases and J 7 bases; nucleotides not matched to a gene: 13. This CDR3 has 15 amino acids. The CDR3 here is CASASLWTGENEQFF. In DNA, the CDR3 is TGTGCCAGCGCAAGCCTCTGGACAGGGGAAAATGAGCAGTTCTTC. Full variable domain (rest looked up from reference TRBV19 and TRBJ2-1): DGGITQSPKYLFRKEGQNVTLSCEQNLNHDAMYWYRQDPGQGLRLIYYSQIVNDFQKGDIAEGYSVSREKKESFPLTVTSAQKNPTAFYLCASASLWTGENEQFFGPGTRLTVL.

This clonotype was observed a single time. A much bigger clone sits one base away, suggesting this may be a read error. The chain combines TRBV13 with TRBJ2-7; 8 bases line up with TRBD1. Trimming cost V 0 bases and J 5 bases; bases outside gene matches: 6. Germline V gene sequence: CDR1 PRHDT, CDR2 FYEKMQ (reference sequence). This CDR3 region has 15 residues. CDR3 loop: CASSLGMDRENEQYF. CDR3 in DNA: TGTGCCAGCAGCTTAGGCATGGACAGGGAGAACGAGCAGTACTTC.

The CDR3 spells CASSRMEVAGVYNEQFF. CDR3 DNA sequence: TGCGCCAGCAGCCGGATGGAGGTAGCGGGAGTGTACAATGAGCAGTTCTTC. This chain connects TRBV5-1 to TRBJ2-1; 9 nucleotides align to TRBD2. Germline loops: CDR1 SGHRS, CDR2 YFSETQ. The CDR3 is 17 amino acids. V dropped 4 bases and J dropped 4; count of bases not matched to a gene: 12.

This clonotype has at least ten counts. The gene calls are TRBV7-8 and TRBJ2-7; D call uncertain. V was clipped by 1 base and J by 3 bases, with 10 bases between them. Germline CDR1 and CDR2: SGHVS and FQNEAQ. The CDR3 loop spans 14 amino acids. The CDR3 here is CASSLGGNNYEQYF. Here the CDR3 DNA reads TGTGCCAGCAGCTTAGGCGGAAACAACTACGAGCAGTACTTC.

This clonotype has more than one count but fewer than ten. CDR3 nucleotide sequence: TGTGCCAGCAGCTCCTTTGGGCAGGGTACCAATCAGCCCCAGCATTTT. Translated, it gives CASSSFGQGTNQPQHF. The rearrangement joins TRBV5-6 to TRBJ1-5; tentatively, D is TRBD1 (5 bases). The CDR3 covers 16 residues. The V gene lost 3 bases and the J gene lost 3 bases, with 16 bases spanning the gap. The germline CDR1 and CDR2 sequences are SGHDT and YYEEEE.

The V call is TRBV6-2 or TRBV6-3, the J call TRBJ1-1; D might be TRBD1 (5 bases). The germline V and J ends were trimmed by 0 bases and 4 bases, with 15 bases remaining between them. Germline CDR1 and CDR2: MNHEY and SVGEGT. The CDR3 loop spans 16 amino acids. DNA for the CDR3: TGTGCCAGCAGTTACTCGACCCAGGGATGGGGCACTGAAGCTTTCTTT. Protein product: CASSYSTQGWGTEAFF.

This clonotype was recorded many times. This chain links TRBV7-2 with TRBJ2-3; TRBD2 matches at 7 bases. Germline-derived CDR1 and CDR2 are SGHTA and FQGNSA. V was clipped by 7 bases and J by 0 bases; unmatched bases: 7. This CDR3 is 15 amino acids long. Here the CDR3 DNA reads TGTGCCAGCACCATAGCGGGTTCTAGCACAGATACGCAGTATTTT. Protein: CASTIAGSSTDTQYF.

V usage is TRBV6-2 or TRBV6-3 and J usage is TRBJ1-5, with D perhaps TRBD1 (6 bases). From germline, CDR1 is MNHEY and CDR2 SVGEGT. Trimming stripped 7 bases from V and 2 bases from J, with 15 bases between. The CDR3 is 15 residues long. The CDR3 DNA follows: TGTGCCAGCACTGACCCCGCAGGGGGCAATCAGCCCCAGCATTTT. Protein: CASTDPAGGNQPQHF.

The gene calls are TRBV19 and TRBJ2-3; a weak D match, TRBD1 (5 bases). Trimming left V 7 bases short and J 2 bases short, with 10 bases between. This CDR3 region has 13 residues. Germline V gives CDR1 LNHDA, CDR2 SQIVND (reference sequence). The CDR3 DNA reads TGTGCCAGTACAGGGCAGGTCACAGATACGCAGTATTTT. This codes for CASTGQVTDTQYF.

This clonotype was counted only a few times. The rearrangement uses TRBV19 and TRBJ1-5; 8 bases agree with TRBD1. This CDR3 comprises 16 residues. With 6 bases clipped from V and 4 bases from J, the junction kept 11 bases outside the gene matches. Per the germline V gene, CDR1 is LNHDA and CDR2 is SQIVND (reference sequence). Written as DNA, the CDR3 is TGTGCCAGTAGCCTAATGACAGGGGCGGGAAATCAGCCCCAGCATTTT. Translating it yields CASSLMTGAGNQPQHF.

The genes are TRBV12-3 or TRBV12-4 and TRBJ2-3; possible D gene TRBD2, 6 bases. Trimming removed 5 bases from V and 4 bases from J, with 10 bases in between. The CDR3 extends over 13 amino acids. The CDR3 DNA reads TGTGCCAGCAGTCCGGAGGGCGCAGATACGCAGTATTTT. Its translation is CASSPEGADTQYF.

This clonotype was seen more than once but under ten times. The chain joins TRBV7-8 to TRBJ2-2; no reliable D call. Germline-derived CDR1 and CDR2 are SGHVS and FQNEAQ. V lost 1 base, J lost 2 bases, and 8 bases lay in between. The CDR3 is 15 amino acids. CDR3 protein: CASSLGSQNTGELFF. CDR3 DNA sequence: TGTGCCAGCAGCTTAGGGTCGCAAAACACCGGGGAGCTGTTTTTT.

This chain uses TRBV12-3 or TRBV12-4 with TRBJ1-1; D unresolved. The CDR3 spans 12 residues. The ends were cut back, 7 bases at V and 6 bases at J, with 12 bases in the middle. Here the CDR3 DNA reads TGTGCCAGCATTCGGGGAAGCGCTGAAGCTTTCTTT. Translating it yields CASIRGSAEAFF.

This chain connects TRBV10-3 to TRBJ1-4, with D perhaps TRBD1 (5 bases). Per the germline V gene, CDR1 is ENHRY and CDR2 is SYGVKD. This CDR3 has 13 residues. Trimming stripped 7 bases from V and 5 bases from J, with 11 bases between. This chain's CDR3 is CAIKRGGNEKLFF. DNA for the CDR3: TGTGCCATCAAAAGGGGAGGGAATGAAAAACTGTTTTTT.

This clonotype has at least ten counts. In DNA form, the CDR3 reads TGTGCCAGCAGCTTAAATCTAGCCTACAGGGCGACAGATACGCAGTATTTT. Its protein product is CASSLNLAYRATDTQYF. V and J are TRBV7-2 and TRBJ2-3; tentative D call: TRBD1 (6 bases). The V end was cut by 2 bases, the J end by 3 bases, with 18 bases between. The CDR3 spans 17 residues. CDR1 and CDR2 from the germline V gene are SGHTA and FQGNSA.

The rearrangement joins TRBV27 to TRBJ2-2, with 8 bases identical to TRBD2. The V segment lost 11 bases and the J segment 5 bases; nucleotides outside the gene matches: 10. CDR1 and CDR2 from the germline V gene are MNHEY and SMNVEV (reference sequence). CDR3 size: 14 residues. The CDR3 is CASTGLGLTGELFF. CDR3 bases: TGTGCCTCAACGGGACTAGGCTTAACCGGGGAGCTGTTTTTT.

The chain couples TRBV5-1 to TRBJ1-6, with TRBD1 matching over 8 bases. Germline trimming cut 4 bases from V and 8 bases from J; bases unmatched to any gene: 5. CDR3 length equals 14 residues. The germline V gene encodes CDR1 SGHRS and CDR2 YFSETQ. The CDR3 reads CASSLQGADSPLHF. DNA for the CDR3: TGCGCCAGCAGCCTGCAGGGGGCTGATTCACCCCTCCACTTT.

This clonotype was observed a handful of times. CDR3 coding DNA: TGCAGTGCTAGTTGGGGGAACTCCTACGAGCAGTACTTC. It codes for CSASWGNSYEQYF. The chain joins TRBV20-1 to TRBJ2-7; either TRBD1 or TRBD2 may fit D (5 bases each). The length of the CDR3 is 13 residues. Trimming took off 3 bases at V and 0 bases at J, with 9 bases between the two ends. Germline V gene lookup returns CDR1 DFQATT and CDR2 SNEGSKA (reference sequence).

This clonotype was observed at least ten times. V usage is TRBV28 and J usage is TRBJ2-7; no clear D. The CDR3 runs to 12 residues. V lost 2 bases and J lost 6, with 8 bases in between. CDR1 MDHEN and CDR2 SYDVKM come from the germline V gene. CDR3 amino acids: CASSLGVSEQYF. The CDR3 DNA sequence: TGTGCCAGCAGTTTAGGGGTCAGCGAGCAGTACTTC.

The chain employs TRBV12-3 or TRBV12-4 and TRBJ2-7, with D possibly matching TRBD1 (5 bases). V shed 3 bases and J shed 3 bases, with 6 bases lying between them. The CDR3 sequence is 12 residues long. The CDR3 DNA reads TGTGCCAGCAGTTTCAGGGACTACGAGCAGTACTTC. Amino acids: CASSFRDYEQYF.